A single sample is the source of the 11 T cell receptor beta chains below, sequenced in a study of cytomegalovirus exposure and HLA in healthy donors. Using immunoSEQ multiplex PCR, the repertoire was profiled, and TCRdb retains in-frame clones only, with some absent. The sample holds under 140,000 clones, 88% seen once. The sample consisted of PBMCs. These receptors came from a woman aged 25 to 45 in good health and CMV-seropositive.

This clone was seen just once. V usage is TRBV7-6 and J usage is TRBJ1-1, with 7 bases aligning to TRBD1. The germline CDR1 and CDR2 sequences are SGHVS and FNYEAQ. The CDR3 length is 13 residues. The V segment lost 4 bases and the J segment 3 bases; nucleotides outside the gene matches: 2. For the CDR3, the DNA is TGTGCCAGCAGCTGGGACAGCTACACTGAAGCTTTCTTT. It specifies CASSWDSYTEAFF.

The CDR3 DNA reads as TGCGCCAGCAGTGAGAAAGACAGGGGCGTCTATGGCTACACCTTC. Residues: CASSEKDRGVYGYTF. V gene TRBV10-2 combines with J gene TRBJ1-2; 8 bases fit TRBD1. CDR1 is WSHSY, CDR2 SAAADI, per germline. With 2 bases clipped from V and 4 bases from J, the junction kept 6 bases outside the gene matches. The CDR3 covers 15 residues.

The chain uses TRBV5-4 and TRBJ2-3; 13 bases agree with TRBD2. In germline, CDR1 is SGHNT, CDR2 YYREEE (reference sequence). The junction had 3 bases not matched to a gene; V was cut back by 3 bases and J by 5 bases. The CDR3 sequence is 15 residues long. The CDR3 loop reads CASSSRLAGGDTQYF. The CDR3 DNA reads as TGTGCCAGCAGCTCGAGACTAGCGGGAGGAGATACGCAGTATTTT.

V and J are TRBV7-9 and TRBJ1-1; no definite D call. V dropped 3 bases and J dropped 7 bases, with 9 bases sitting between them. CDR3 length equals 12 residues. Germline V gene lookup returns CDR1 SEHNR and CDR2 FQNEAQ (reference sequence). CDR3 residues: CASSFRGDEAFF. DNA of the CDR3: TGTGCCAGCAGCTTTCGGGGAGATGAAGCTTTCTTT.

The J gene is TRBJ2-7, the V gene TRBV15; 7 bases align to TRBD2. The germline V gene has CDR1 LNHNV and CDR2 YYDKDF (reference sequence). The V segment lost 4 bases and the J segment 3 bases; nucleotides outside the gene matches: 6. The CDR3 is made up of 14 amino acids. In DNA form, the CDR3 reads TGTGCCACCAGCACCAATACGGGGGGCTACGAGCAGTACTTC. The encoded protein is CATSTNTGGYEQYF.

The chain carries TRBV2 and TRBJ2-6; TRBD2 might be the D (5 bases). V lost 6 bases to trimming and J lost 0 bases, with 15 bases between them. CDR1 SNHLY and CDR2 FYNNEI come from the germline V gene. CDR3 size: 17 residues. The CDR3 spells CASRRERASSGANVLTF. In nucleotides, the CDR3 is TGTGCCAGCAGGAGGGAGAGGGCTAGCTCTGGGGCCAACGTCCTGACTTTC.

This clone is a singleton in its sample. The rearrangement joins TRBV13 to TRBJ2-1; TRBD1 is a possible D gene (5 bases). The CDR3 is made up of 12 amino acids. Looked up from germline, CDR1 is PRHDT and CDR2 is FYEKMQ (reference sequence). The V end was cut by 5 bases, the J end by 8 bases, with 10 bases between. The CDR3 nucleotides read TGTGCCAGCAGCGAAGACAGTCATGAGCAGTTCTTC. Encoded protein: CASSEDSHEQFF.

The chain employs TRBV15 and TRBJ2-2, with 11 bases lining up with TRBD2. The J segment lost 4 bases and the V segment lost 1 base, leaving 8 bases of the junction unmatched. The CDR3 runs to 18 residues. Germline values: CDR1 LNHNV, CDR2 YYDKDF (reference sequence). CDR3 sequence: CATSRGLAGGLVTGELFF. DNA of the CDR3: TGTGCCACCAGCAGAGGGCTAGCGGGGGGACTAGTCACCGGGGAGCTGTTTTTT.

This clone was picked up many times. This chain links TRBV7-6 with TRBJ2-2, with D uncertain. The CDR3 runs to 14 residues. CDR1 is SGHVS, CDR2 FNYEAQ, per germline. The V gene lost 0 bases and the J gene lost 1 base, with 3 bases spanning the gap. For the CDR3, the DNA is TGTGCCAGCAGCTTAGCCCGGAACACCGGGGAGCTGTTTTTT. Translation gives CASSLARNTGELFF.

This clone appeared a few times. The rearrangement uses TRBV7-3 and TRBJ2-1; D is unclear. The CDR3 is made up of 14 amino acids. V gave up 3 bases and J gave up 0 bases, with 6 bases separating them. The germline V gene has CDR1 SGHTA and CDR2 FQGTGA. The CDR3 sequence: CASSFDSSYNEQFF. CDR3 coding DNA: TGTGCCAGCAGCTTCGATAGCTCCTACAATGAGCAGTTCTTC.

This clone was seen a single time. Written as DNA, the CDR3 is TGCGCCAGCAGGGTATTTGCGGGAGGCGCTAAATACAATGAGCAGTTCTTC. This sequence encodes CASRVFAGGAKYNEQFF. V gene TRBV5-1 combines with J gene TRBJ2-1, with 8 bases lining up with TRBD2. The CDR3 length is 17 residues. Germline values: CDR1 SGHRS, CDR2 YFSETQ. The V segment lost 5 bases and the J segment 4 bases; nucleotides outside the gene matches: 14.